This T cell receptor (beta chain) was recovered during a study of tumor-infiltrating lymphocytes in primary liver carcinoma. Per germline, CDR1 MGHRA and CDR2 YSYEKL. This CDR3 is built from 14 residues. V was trimmed by 1 base and J by 4 bases, leaving 8 bases between them. Priming with a constant-region primer yielded TCR beta cDNA from approximately 500 ng total RNA. Generation of the TCR beta libraries relied on three nested multiplex PCR rounds using slightly modified ARM-PCR. TRBV1-TRBV30 forward primers paired with a C-beta reverse primer were used in the first two PCR rounds, which ran about 11 cycles each. TCRdb reprocessed the multiplex PCR reads with MiXCR, giving one entry per CDR3 protein. The data show approximately 120,000 distinct CDR3 sequences, 50% to 80% seen once. Unsorted bulk tissue of about 17-32 mg yielded co-extracted RNA and DNA. The patients presented with primary liver carcinoma, which was managed through surgical resection. The patients carried chronic HBV infection and had received no treatment.

This clonotype was seen at least ten times. The rearrangement uses TRBV4-1 and TRBJ1-5; unclear D gene. Sequencing used liver tumor tissue from sampling region 3. Documented subset: tumor region T3, left-lateral pole. This clonotype was obtained from an older woman with primary liver carcinoma and hepatitis B virus infection. The CDR3 loop reads CASSQVRGNQPQHF. The DNA of the CDR3 is TGCGCCAGCAGCCAAGTGCGGGGAAATCAGCCCCAGCATTTT.